The clone carrying this TCR beta chain showed up many times. The target antigen is unknown. The data originate from a study of identical twins. Per the germline V gene, CDR1 is MDHEN and CDR2 is SYDVKM. The junction had 6 bases not matched to a gene; V was cut back by 6 bases and J by 5 bases. The CDR3 loop spans 13 amino acids. A universal primer site came from template switching; cDNA carried unique molecular identifiers. TCRdb processed the 5' RACE reads anew with MiXCR; each CDR3 protein has one entry. Of hundreds of thousands of distinct CDR3 sequences in the sample, 9% to 15% were seen once. Study-level points and caveats: Compared with models, monozygotic twins showed more out-of-frame TCR alpha sharing.

The same sample was also studied in work on yellow fever vaccine responses in identical twins.

The V and J genes are TRBV28 and TRBJ1-2; 7 bases are a match to TRBD1. The clonotype originates from a woman younger than 30 in good health. Sequencing used PBMCs. CDR3 residues: CASSPETGYGYTF. The CDR3 nucleotides read TGTGCCAGCAGCCCTGAGACAGGGTATGGCTACACCTTC.